This T cell receptor (beta chain) was sequenced for a study of T cells in Graves' hyperthyroidism and ophthalmopathy. Whole-study findings and limits: Blood samples included most of the expanded thyroid clonotypes exceeding 0.001.

Researchers took RNA transcripts and amplified the TCR beta CDR3 regions from them. Carried out on the TCR CDR3, a first-round RT-PCR used the HTBI primer set. From the multiplex PCR reads, TCRdb called clonotypes with MiXCR, one entry per CDR3 protein. In the table there are about 480,000 distinct CDR3 sequences, roughly 22% of which are singletons. Of note for this clonotype: Its target is unknown.

Between the trimmed V and J ends, which lost 6 bases and 1 base, there was a span of 20 bases. The CDR3 extends over 17 amino acids. The source material was blood. The chain is built from TRBV12-3 or TRBV12-4 and TRBJ2-3, with a possible D match to TRBD1 (5 bases). This clonotype was sampled from a woman in her sixties or seventies with Graves' ophthalmopathy. The CDR3 here is CASSLTQGLVGTDTQYF. CDR3 sequence (DNA): TGTGCCAGCAGCCTCACCCAGGGATTGGTAGGCACAGATACGCAGTATTTT.